This entry describes one T cell receptor beta chain. The antigen is not known. A roughly 120-subject validation cohort, separate from the approximately 720-subject first cohort, supplied the donors. The data originate from a study of cytomegalovirus exposure and HLA in healthy donors. Study-wide results and caveats: Among the CMV-associated chains, three were confirmed in vitro as specific for CMV antigens. Researchers counted 150 to 200 TCR beta chains as cytomegalovirus-associated.

The germline CDR1 and CDR2 sequences are SGHTA and FQGTGA. The CDR3 runs to 14 residues. The trim removed 4 bases at V and 2 bases at J, leaving 2 bases unmatched. Method: immunoSEQ multiplex PCR; TCRdb's copy keeps in-frame clones and lacks some. The sample lists approximately 60,000 clones; under 95% were seen once. This clonotype was sampled from a woman aged 18 to 35 in good health and CMV-seronegative. This chain uses TRBV7-3 with TRBJ2-1, with 7 bases aligning to TRBD1. Material for sequencing was PBMCs. The CDR3 loop is CASSSGGAYNEQFF. The CDR3 nucleotides are TGTGCCAGCAGCTCAGGGGGAGCCTACAATGAGCAGTTCTTC.